These 13 T cell receptor beta chains were all obtained from the same sample, sequenced in a study of Ad26.COV2.S vaccination and SARS-CoV-2 variants. Assay used: immunoSEQ multiplex PCR; TCRdb lists only in-frame clones, some missing. The table records under 150,000 clones, roughly 85% of them present only once. The material was peripheral blood, obtained after recovery from COVID-19. The receptors were gathered from a human donor who had recovered from COVID-19.

The chain joins TRBV6-5 to TRBJ2-7; 9 nucleotides line up with TRBD1. Germline V lookup: CDR1 MNHEY, CDR2 SVGAGI. Trimming removed 7 bases from V and 4 bases from J; junction bases left unmatched: 5. The CDR3 loop spans 13 amino acids. The CDR3 reads CASTGTGRYEQYF. CDR3 bases: TGTGCCAGCACCGGGACAGGGAGGTACGAGCAGTACTTC.

V usage is TRBV28 and J usage is TRBJ2-3; 12 bases are a match to TRBD1. The CDR3 covers 15 residues. Germline trimming cut 3 bases from V and 4 bases from J; bases unmatched to any gene: 2. Germline values: CDR1 MDHEN, CDR2 SYDVKM. CDR3 amino acids: CASSFGDRGPDTQYF. The DNA for the CDR3 is TGTGCCAGCAGTTTTGGGGACAGGGGGCCAGATACGCAGTATTTT.

CDR3 sequence reads: CSASSPGAIDAYGYTF. CDR3 in DNA: TGCAGTGCTAGTTCCCCGGGGGCCATAGATGCCTATGGCTACACCTTC. The rearrangement links TRBV20-1 to TRBJ1-2; weak D call: TRBD1 (6 bases). V lost 3 bases and J lost 4, with 21 bases in between. This CDR3 has 16 residues. CDR1 is DFQATT, CDR2 SNEGSKA, per germline (reference sequence).

This clone was observed a few times. The rearrangement links TRBV28 to TRBJ2-5; 7 nucleotides agree with TRBD1. The CDR3 loop spans 12 amino acids. Germline CDR1 is MDHEN and CDR2 is SYDVKM. V shed 4 bases and J 5 bases; nucleotides not matched to a gene: 1. DNA for the CDR3: TGTGCCAGCAGTTACAGGGGCGAGACCCAGTACTTC. Residues: CASSYRGETQYF.

This chain links TRBV7-2 with TRBJ1-1; D gene ambiguous. The CDR3 length is 12 residues. With 4 bases removed from V and 1 base from J, the gap between germline ends came to 4 bases. From germline, CDR1 is SGHTA and CDR2 FQGNSA. CDR3 in DNA: TGTGCCAGCAGCTGGGAGAACACTGAAGCTTTCTTT. Its translation is CASSWENTEAFF.

V gene TRBV7-9 combines with J gene TRBJ1-1; D gene ambiguous. V lost 4 bases, J lost 1 base, and 16 bases lay in between. The CDR3 totals 16 residues. From germline, CDR1 is SEHNR and CDR2 FQNEAQ (reference sequence). The CDR3 nucleotides are TGTGCCAGCAGCTCCCAGTTAGGAGGGAGGAACACTGAAGCTTTCTTT. As protein: CASSSQLGGRNTEAFF.

This chain joins TRBV11-3 and TRBJ2-4; 7 bases agree with TRBD1. In germline, CDR1 is SGHNT, CDR2 YENEEA. V lost 1 base, J lost 7 bases, and 4 bases stayed unmatched. There are 14 residues in the CDR3. CDR3 coding DNA: TGTGCCAGCAGCTTAGGAGGGGGCACCAACATTCAGTACTTC. It encodes CASSLGGGTNIQYF. The entire variable domain, with the rest obtained from reference TRBV11-3 and TRBJ2-4, is as follows: EAGVVQSPRYKIIEKKQPVAFWCNPISGHNTLYWYLQNLGQGPELLIRYENEEAVDDSQLPKDRFSAERLKGVDSTLKIQPAELGDSAVYLCASSLGGGTNIQYFGAGTRLSVL.

The chain carries TRBV6-5 and TRBJ1-1; TRBD1 is a possible D gene (6 bases). The CDR3 extends over 15 amino acids. V was cut by 4 bases and J by 4 bases, with 16 bases left in between. Germline values: CDR1 MNHEY, CDR2 SVGAGI. The CDR3, as DNA: TGTGCCAGCAGTTCCAGTCGATACAGGGCCACTGAAGCTTTCTTT. Translated: CASSSSRYRATEAFF.

The rearrangement uses TRBV5-4 and TRBJ2-6; D remains ambiguous. The CDR3 runs to 15 residues. Trimming removed 0 bases from V and 2 bases from J, with 6 bases in between. Germline values: CDR1 SGHNT, CDR2 YYREEE (reference sequence). CDR3 nucleotides: TGTGCCAGCAGCTTGGGTCAGACTGGGGCCAACGTCCTGACTTTC. Encoded protein: CASSLGQTGANVLTF. Drawing the rest from reference TRBV5-4 and TRBJ2-6, the complete variable domain is ETGVTQSPTHLIKTRGQQVTLRCSSQSGHNTVSWYQQALGQGPQFIFQYYREEENGRGNFPPRFSGLQFPNYSSELNVNALELDDSALYLCASSLGQTGANVLTFGAGSRLTVL.

The J gene is TRBJ1-1, the V gene TRBV28, with D unresolved. CDR1 and CDR2 (germline): MDHEN, SYDVKM. V was shortened by 7 bases and J by 1 base, with 7 bases between the two germline ends. The CDR3 contains 12 residues. CDR3 in amino acids: CASNDPNTEAFF. CDR3 coding DNA: TGTGCCAGCAACGATCCGAACACTGAAGCTTTCTTT. The full variable domain, with the rest looked up from reference TRBV28 and TRBJ1-1, is DVKVTQSSRYLVKRTGEKVFLECVQDMDHENMFWYRQDPGLGLRLIYFSYDVKMKEKGDIPEGYSVSREKKERFSLILESASTNQTSMYLCASNDPNTEAFFGQGTRLTVV.

The rearrangement links TRBV28 to TRBJ2-2, with D unclear. The ends were cut back, 7 bases at V and 0 bases at J, with 9 bases in the middle. CDR1 is MDHEN, CDR2 SYDVKM, per germline. The CDR3 sequence is 14 residues long. CDR3 sequence (DNA): TGTGCCAGCAATATCCAGGCGAACACCGGGGAGCTGTTTTTT. It encodes CASNIQANTGELFF.

This chain connects TRBV30 to TRBJ1-6, with D possibly TRBD1 on 6 matching bases. The V and J ends lost 4 bases and 8 bases respectively, with 12 bases between them. The CDR3 is 13 amino acids. CDR1 and CDR2 from the germline V gene are GTSNPN and SVGIG (reference sequence). The CDR3 region has the DNA TGTGCCTGGAAACAGGGCGGGTATTCACCCCTCCACTTT. This translates into CAWKQGGYSPLHF.

The genes are TRBV20-1 and TRBJ1-6; a weak D match, TRBD1 (5 bases). This CDR3 spans 13 amino acids. Germline V gene data show CDR1 as DFQATT and CDR2 as SNEGSKA (reference sequence). V was trimmed by 3 bases and J by 11 bases, leaving 14 bases between them. DNA for the CDR3: TGCAGTGCTAGTTTGGGGCGGAGCCCACCCCTCCACTTT. As protein: CSASLGRSPPLHF.